This T cell receptor beta chain was recovered during a study of blood T cell repertoires in COVID-19. In the study overall: Samples representing acute and convalescent COVID-19 were sourced from the United States, Italy and Spain. PBMCs, B-cell-depleted T cells, or T cells provided the cDNA or gDNA that made up the material.

Per the study methods: Quantification of nucleated cells was approximated via reference gene primer amplification. The data were produced by immunoSEQ multiplex PCR, yet TCRdb's version contains in-frame clones alone and is incomplete. The D gene and trimming were derived from the DNA, and the V and J assignments and clone size from that table. The sample contains some 37,000 clones, about nine tenths of which appear only once. The germline CDR1 and CDR2 sequences are KGHSH and LQKENI. V lost 9 bases to trimming and J lost 6 bases; unmatched junction nucleotides: 9. CDR3 length equals 14 residues. In its sample, this clone was seen once.

The receptor's source is a human donor in a cohort sampled during active COVID-19. The specimen was peripheral blood. The genes are TRBV18 and TRBJ1-5, with 9 bases that match TRBD1. Here the CDR3 DNA reads TGTGCCAGTGGCGGAGGGGACAGGGTTCAGCCCCAGCATTTT. It encodes CASGGGDRVQPQHF.